A single sample is the source of the 22 T cell receptor beta chains below, sequenced in a study of T cells in Graves' hyperthyroidism and ophthalmopathy. From RNA transcripts, TCR beta CDR3 regions were amplified. An initial round of RT-PCR targeting the TCR CDR3 relied on the HTBI primer set. TCRdb recomputed calls from the multiplex PCR reads with MiXCR, one row per CDR3 protein. Among 250,000 to 400,000 distinct CDR3 sequences listed, roughly an eighth were seen once. Sequenced: blood. The receptors stem from a woman aged 40 to 50 with Graves' ophthalmopathy.

The DNA for the CDR3 is TGTGCCAGCAGCTTGCCAGATCATAACTATGGCTACACCTTC. Translating gives CASSLPDHNYGYTF. The chain links TRBV7-9 to TRBJ1-2; no definite D call. There are 14 residues in the CDR3. V was pared by 3 bases and J by 1 base, with 9 bases between. Germline CDR1 and CDR2: SEHNR and FQNEAQ (reference sequence).

This sequence joins TRBV5-1 and TRBJ2-3; 11 bases align to TRBD1. The CDR3 sequence is 16 residues long. J lost 5 bases, V lost 4 bases, and 9 bases had no gene match. In germline, CDR1 is SGHRS, CDR2 YFSETQ. CDR3 DNA sequence: TGCGCCAGCAGCGACGCAGGACAGGGGGCGAAAGATACGCAGTATTTT. The encoded protein is CASSDAGQGAKDTQYF.

The chain carries TRBV7-2 and TRBJ1-4; no clear D. CDR1 is SGHTA, CDR2 FQGNSA, per germline. V was pared by 5 bases and J by 10 bases, with 11 bases between. The CDR3 covers 12 residues. CDR3 amino acids: CASSPDRLKLFF. The CDR3 DNA reads TGTGCCAGCAGCCCGGACCGCTTAAAACTGTTTTTT.

The chain employs TRBV19 and TRBJ1-1; weak D call: TRBD1 (5 bases). With 2 bases removed from V and 0 bases from J, the gap between germline ends came to 10 bases. Germline V gene data show CDR1 as LNHDA and CDR2 as SQIVND (reference sequence). The CDR3 runs 15 residues. The CDR3, as DNA: TGTGCCAGTAGTATATGGGACCACCTGAACACTGAAGCTTTCTTT. Its translation is CASSIWDHLNTEAFF.

In its sample, this clonotype was seen many times. The chain employs TRBV24-1 and TRBJ2-3; 7 nucleotides match TRBD2. CDR1 KGHDR and CDR2 SFDVKD come from the germline V gene. The CDR3 sequence is 16 residues long. V shed 6 bases, J shed 3 bases, and the junction held 11 bases outside the gene matches. The CDR3 protein is CATSQGGGRATDTQYF. In nucleotides, the CDR3 is TGTGCCACCAGTCAGGGTGGAGGGAGGGCAACAGATACGCAGTATTTT.

Many counts were recorded for this clonotype. The V and J genes are TRBV12-5 and TRBJ2-3, with 9 bases fitting TRBD2. CDR3 length: 16 amino acids. The V gene's germline CDR1 is LGHNT and CDR2 FRNRAP. V dropped 7 bases and J dropped 2; count of bases not matched to a gene: 10. The CDR3, as DNA: TGTGCTAGTGTCTACGAGCGGGGGGCGAACACAGATACGCAGTATTTT. It encodes CASVYERGANTDTQYF.

This clonotype came up many times. The genes are TRBV2 and TRBJ2-1, with 8 bases identical to TRBD2. Trimming at V came to 2 bases and at J to 1 base, leaving 10 bases not matched to a gene. From germline, CDR1 is SNHLY and CDR2 FYNNEI. The CDR3 loop spans 18 amino acids. The CDR3 DNA reads as TGTGCCAGCAGTGAAATCCTTTTGACTAGCGAATCCTACAATGAGCAGTTCTTC. It specifies CASSEILLTSESYNEQFF. Combining the CDR3 with reference TRBV2 and TRBJ2-1 gives the whole variable domain EPEVTQTPSHQVTQMGQEVILRCVPISNHLYFYWYRQILGQKVEFLVSFYNNEISEKSEIFDDQFSVERPDGSNFTLKIRSTKLEDSAMYFCASSEILLTSESYNEQFFGPGTRLTVL.

This clonotype was counted ten times or more. The chain employs TRBV19 and TRBJ2-1, with TRBD2 identical over 9 bases. This CDR3 region has 16 residues. The germline CDR1 and CDR2 sequences are LNHDA and SQIVND (reference sequence). V was clipped by 1 base and J by 7 bases; unmatched bases: 8. CDR3 sequence (DNA): TGTGCCAGTAGTATAGGTGCGGGGGGGCGAAGGAATGAGCAGTTCTTC. It encodes CASSIGAGGRRNEQFF.

The rearrangement links TRBV20-1 to TRBJ2-5; D is unresolved. CDR1 and CDR2 (germline): DFQATT, SNEGSKA (reference sequence). Between the trimmed V and J ends, which lost 4 bases and 5 bases, there was a span of 5 bases. The CDR3 has 10 residues. The CDR3: CSAKVETQYF. CDR3 DNA sequence: TGCAGTGCTAAGGTCGAGACCCAGTACTTC.

The sample holds one count of this clonotype. This may stem from a read error, because a much larger clone lies one nucleotide away. The V and J genes are TRBV20-1 and TRBJ2-7, with TRBD2 identical over 15 bases. This CDR3 is 16 amino acids long. With V trimmed by 6 bases and J by 7 bases, 13 bases remained unmatched. Germline assignment: CDR1 DFQATT and CDR2 SNEGSKA (reference sequence). Written as DNA, the CDR3 is TGCAGTGCCACCAGGACTAGCGGGAGGGCCTTGCGGGAGCAGTACTTC. Protein: CSATRTSGRALREQYF.

J is TRBJ1-1 and V is TRBV10-2; 8 bases fit TRBD1. There are 15 residues in the CDR3. V lost 6 bases, J lost 4 bases, and 10 bases stayed unmatched. CDR1 is WSHSY, CDR2 SAAADI, per germline. The CDR3 DNA reads TGCGCCAGCAGACACAGGGGGGGCCATGGCACTGAAGCTTTCTTT. It specifies CASRHRGGHGTEAFF.

At least ten counts were recorded for this clonotype. The chain employs TRBV27 and TRBJ2-7; D might be TRBD2 (5 bases). The germline V gene encodes CDR1 MNHEY and CDR2 SMNVEV (reference sequence). V was trimmed by 0 bases and J by 3 bases, leaving 9 bases between them. This CDR3 contains 14 residues. DNA of the CDR3: TGTGCCAGCAGTTTATCACCCGAGGGCTACGAGCAGTACTTC. It encodes CASSLSPEGYEQYF.

This clonotype occurred many times. In nucleotides, the CDR3 is TGTGCCAGCAGCCCCCGGTGGACCGGGACCCTAAAATGGCAGTACTTC. This sequence encodes CASSPRWTGTLKWQYF. The chain carries TRBV12-3 or TRBV12-4 and TRBJ2-7; tentatively, D is TRBD1 or TRBD2 (5 bases each). The V end lost 6 bases, the J end lost 9 bases, and 27 bases lay between the germline ends. The CDR3 contains 16 residues.

V and J are TRBV7-2 and TRBJ1-2; D possibly corresponds to TRBD1 (6 bases). In germline, CDR1 is SGHTA, CDR2 FQGNSA. Trimming pared 1 base from V and 8 bases from J, leaving 23 bases between. The CDR3 loop spans 17 amino acids. CDR3 sequence reads: CASSLGGTGAGARGYTF. CDR3 coding DNA: TGTGCCAGCAGCTTAGGGGGAACCGGGGCAGGGGCGCGCGGCTACACCTTC.

V gene TRBV28 combines with J gene TRBJ2-7; the D gene is possibly TRBD2 (5 bases). Trimming stripped 6 bases from V and 1 base from J, with 16 bases between. The CDR3 is made up of 15 amino acids. The germline V gene encodes CDR1 MDHEN and CDR2 SYDVKM. In DNA, the CDR3 is TGTGCCAGCAGGAGCGAATCTCGGGGTTCCTACGAGCAGTACTTC. Translation: CASRSESRGSYEQYF.

This clonotype was seen ten or more times. The chain couples TRBV20-1 to TRBJ2-5; D perhaps matches TRBD2 (5 bases). V was clipped by 4 bases and J by 5 bases, with 11 bases between them. CDR3 length: 12 residues. The germline V gene has CDR1 DFQATT and CDR2 SNEGSKA (reference sequence). CDR3 nucleotides: TGCAGTGCTAACGGGGATTCGGAGACCCAGTACTTC. Protein sequence: CSANGDSETQYF.

CDR3 sequence reads: CASSLGVGISYEQYF. The CDR3 DNA reads as TGTGCCAGCAGCTTGGGAGTAGGGATCTCCTACGAGCAGTACTTC. The chain has TRBV5-4 and TRBJ2-7; D is unclear. CDR3 length equals 15 residues. The germline V gene has CDR1 SGHNT and CDR2 YYREEE (reference sequence). With 0 bases removed from V and 0 bases from J, the gap between germline ends came to 10 bases.

This clonotype was detected a few times. The rearrangement joins TRBV20-1 to TRBJ1-2; D not resolved. With 6 bases removed from V and 4 bases from J, the gap between germline ends came to 15 bases. The CDR3 has 13 amino acids. Per the germline V gene, CDR1 is DFQATT and CDR2 is SNEGSKA (reference sequence). Written as DNA, the CDR3 is TGCAGTGCGGACGGGATCCGGGGCTATGGCTACACCTTC. Amino acids: CSADGIRGYGYTF.

This clonotype showed up many times. The V gene is TRBV29-1, the J gene TRBJ2-5, with 8 bases lining up with TRBD1. The CDR3 runs to 11 residues. The germline V gene encodes CDR1 SQVTM and CDR2 ANQGSEA. With V trimmed by 6 bases and J by 8 bases, 5 bases remained unmatched. Here the CDR3 reads CSVDRGGTQYF. In DNA, the CDR3 is TGCAGCGTCGACAGGGGTGGCACCCAGTACTTC.

On this clonotype itself: A read error is possible here, since a much larger clone lies one base away. The chain links TRBV30 to TRBJ2-7; tentative D call: TRBD2 (5 bases). CDR1 GTSNPN and CDR2 SVGIG come from the germline V gene (reference sequence). The CDR3 covers 11 residues. V lost 3 bases to trimming and J lost 6 bases, with 9 bases between them. Here the CDR3 reads CAWRSGSEQYF. CDR3 nucleotide sequence: TGTGCCTGGAGGTCGGGGAGCGAGCAGTACTTC.

This clonotype has just a few counts. This CDR3 reads CASSQDRGEVETQYF. CDR3 sequence (DNA): TGTGCCAGCAGCCAAGACAGGGGTGAGGTGGAGACCCAGTACTTC. The genes are TRBV4-2 and TRBJ2-5; tentative D call: TRBD1 (6 bases). CDR3 length: 15 amino acids. CDR1 and CDR2 (germline): LGHNA, YNFKEQ. Trimming removed 0 bases from V and 5 bases from J, with 13 bases in between.

The V call is TRBV7-9, the J call TRBJ1-6; 9 bases line up with TRBD1. This CDR3 spans 17 amino acids. CDR1 SEHNR and CDR2 FQNEAQ come from the germline V gene (reference sequence). V gave up 2 bases and J gave up 8 bases; unmatched junction bases: 10. The CDR3 sequence is CASSLPRGGTGYSPLHF. CDR3 DNA sequence: TGTGCCAGCAGCTTACCGCGCGGCGGGACAGGGTATTCACCCCTCCACTTT.